Reported below is one TCR beta chain. Its antigen is unknown. As to time point: week 11, during vaccination. In every dose of vaccine, 300 ug of mutant IDH1 20-mer peptide was given alongside topical imiquimod. This CDR3 has 15 amino acids. V shed 4 bases, J shed 4 bases, and the junction held 6 bases outside the gene matches. Per the germline V gene, CDR1 is SGHNT and CDR2 is YENEEA. Generated by immunoSEQ multiplex PCR, the TCRdb table keeps only in-frame clones and is missing some. This sample has tens of thousands of clones, with about 80% found just once. These data originate in a study of a mutant IDH1 vaccine in newly diagnosed glioma. On the study more broadly: At weeks 1, 3, 5, 7, 11, 15, 19 and 23, patients received a vaccination, eight in all. Previous treatment comprised radiotherapy, temozolomide, or both, mostly both.

This receptor was obtained from a man younger than 40 with glioma. V usage is TRBV11-3 and J usage is TRBJ2-1; 8 nucleotides line up with TRBD1. Here the sequenced sample was PBMCs, taken from a glioma patient whose treatment included an IDH1 peptide vaccine. The DNA of the CDR3 is TGTGCCAGCAGCTCGAGCAGGGGGCCGTACAATGAGCAGTTCTTC. It encodes CASSSSRGPYNEQFF.